One and the same sample provided the 26 T cell receptor beta chains below, sequenced in a study of molecular identifiers for immune sequencing clone quantification (dated by TCRdb to the late 2010s). Receptor libraries were prepared by PCR. For sequencing, an Illumina HiSeq 4000 was employed. The public reads were reanalyzed by TCRdb: fastp trimming at Q25, MiXCR alignment, in-frame beta chains only. Each CDR3 protein gets just one entry, which takes the most common genes and DNA from the rows behind it. This sample holds about 640,000 distinct CDR3 sequences; 15% to 20% were observed only once. The top ten clonotypes cover 0.7% to 1% of the sample. The sequenced sample was naive CD8+ T cells from blood, with Jurkat cell RNA spiked in. The sample's cell subset or site label, decoded: FACS-sorted CD8+CD4-CCR7+CD45RA+ naive T cells. These receptors came from a human donor in good health. Some libraries in this study had Jurkat cell RNA spiked in.

This clonotype was observed many times. Written as DNA, the CDR3 is TGCAGCGTTGTACCCAGCTCTGGGGCCAACGTCCTGACTTTC. Its translation is CSVVPSSGANVLTF. The chain combines TRBV29-1 with TRBJ2-6; no clear D gene. Germline V gene sequence: CDR1 SQVTM, CDR2 ANQGSEA. This CDR3 is 14 amino acids long. Trimming shortened V by 4 bases and J by 0 bases, and 7 bases separated the two germline ends.

This clonotype has at least ten counts. The chain combines TRBV10-2 with TRBJ2-5; D tentatively fits TRBD1 or TRBD2 (5 bases each). The CDR3 loop spans 16 amino acids. V lost 0 bases, J lost 0 bases, and 11 bases lay in between. Germline CDR1 reads WSHSY; CDR2 reads SAAADI. CDR3 protein: CASSESLLGDQETQYF. DNA for the CDR3: TGCGCCAGCAGTGAGTCTCTTCTGGGGGACCAAGAGACCCAGTACTTC.

This clonotype was seen at least ten times. The chain employs TRBV7-2 and TRBJ2-7, with unresolved D. V lost 1 base and J lost 0, with 4 bases in between. Germline CDR1 reads SGHTA; CDR2 reads FQGNSA. The CDR3 spans 13 residues. CDR3 bases: TGTGCCAGCAGCTTAGACTACTCCTACGAGCAGTACTTC. Its protein product is CASSLDYSYEQYF. The complete variable domain, with remaining parts taken from reference TRBV7-2 and TRBJ2-7, reads GAGVSQSPSNKVTEKGKDVELRCDPISGHTALYWYRQSLGQGLEFLIYFQGNSAPDKSGLPSDRFSAERTGGSVSTLTIQRTQQEDSAVYLCASSLDYSYEQYFGPGTRLTVT.

This clonotype was seen repeatedly, ten times or more. The genes are TRBV12-3 or TRBV12-4 and TRBJ2-4; the match to TRBD1 covers 10 bases. The CDR3 is 17 residues long. V lost 6 bases, J lost 4 bases, and 12 bases stayed unmatched. The CDR3 reads CASSTFRQGAIKNIQYF. The CDR3 coding sequence is TGTGCCAGCAGCACCTTTAGACAGGGGGCAATAAAAAACATTCAGTACTTC.

A single count supports this clonotype. Possible read error: a much larger clone is one base away. The gene calls are TRBV12-3 or TRBV12-4 and TRBJ2-5, with D perhaps TRBD1 (6 bases). This CDR3 region has 13 residues. CDR3 DNA sequence: TGTGCCAGCAGTTTACAGGGGAAAGAGACCCAGTGCTTC. This sequence encodes CASSLQGKETQCF.

Ten or more counts support this clonotype. The rearrangement links TRBV7-9 to TRBJ2-5; unclear D gene. The V end lost 1 base, the J end lost 1 base, and 7 bases lay between the germline ends. CDR1 is SEHNR and CDR2 is FQNEAQ in the germline V gene (reference sequence). The CDR3 runs 14 residues. In nucleotides, the CDR3 is TGTGCCAGCAGCTTAGTTCTCACCCAAGAGACCCAGTACTTC. As protein: CASSLVLTQETQYF.

Notes on this clonotype: One base away lies a much larger clone, so this may be a sequencing read error. The rearrangement links TRBV4-1 to TRBJ2-3; D possibly corresponds to TRBD1 (5 bases). Germline CDR1 is MGHRA and CDR2 is YSYEKL. The CDR3 runs 14 residues. DNA for the CDR3: TGCGCCAGCAGCCAAAACGTACAGACAGATACGCGGTATTTT. This encodes CASSQNVQTDTRYF.

This clonotype has more than one count but fewer than ten. The J gene is TRBJ2-7, the V gene TRBV6-2 or TRBV6-3, with D unclear. Trimming removed 2 bases at V and 3 bases at J, with 8 bases between. Germline CDR1 reads MNHEY; CDR2 reads SVGEGT. The CDR3 spans 13 residues. Here the CDR3 reads CASSYAFGYEQYF. Written as DNA, the CDR3 is TGTGCCAGCAGTTACGCCTTTGGCTACGAGCAGTACTTC.

In its sample, this clonotype was seen many times. This chain connects TRBV28 to TRBJ2-7; 9 nucleotides agree with TRBD1. This CDR3 is built from 15 residues. Germline CDR1 is MDHEN and CDR2 is SYDVKM. V lost 6 bases to trimming and J lost 5 bases; unmatched junction nucleotides: 11. The CDR3, as DNA: TGTGCCAGCAGCCATACCTCACAGGGGGCCGACGAGCAGTACTTC. It encodes CASSHTSQGADEQYF.

As to this clonotype: This may be a read error, as it is one base from a much larger clone. The conserved phenylalanine or tryptophan normally closing the CDR3 is absent here, so this likely arose from a read error. The gene calls are TRBV9 and TRBJ2-3; 7 bases are a match to TRBD2. Germline CDR1 reads SGDLS; CDR2 reads YYNGEE. CDR3 size: 14 residues. With 4 bases clipped from V and 2 bases from J, the junction kept 4 bases outside the gene matches. Written as DNA, the CDR3 is TGTGCCAGCAGCCGGGGGGACTACACAGATACGCAGTATTTA. This sequence encodes CASSRGDYTDTQYL.

A word on this clonotype: One end of the junction fails to match germline, which may point to a read error. The rearrangement links TRBV7-3 to TRBJ2-3, with D unresolved. The CDR3 is 15 residues long. Germline V CDR1 and CDR2: SGHTA, FQGTGA. The CDR3 is CDSSSGILSSDTQYF. The CDR3 nucleotides are TGTGACAGCAGCTCTGGAATATTGAGTTCAGATACGCAGTATTTT.

The chain uses TRBV2 and TRBJ2-1; 7 nucleotides match TRBD1. The CDR3 extends over 15 amino acids. J was trimmed by 0 bases and V by 7 bases; bases with no gene match: 6. Per the germline V gene, CDR1 is SNHLY and CDR2 is FYNNEI. CDR3 coding DNA: TGTGCCAGCACCACGGGACAGAGCTCCTACAATGAGCAGTTCTTC. This encodes CASTTGQSSYNEQFF.

A remark on this clonotype: The junction departs from germline at one end; a sequencing error may be responsible. The rearrangement links TRBV7-9 to TRBJ1-1; 9 bases line up with TRBD1. Germline V CDR1 and CDR2: SEHNR, FQNEAQ (reference sequence). The CDR3 length is 15 residues. CDR3 protein: CASSLRTGANTKAFF. CDR3 DNA sequence: TGTGCCAGCAGCCTACGGACAGGGGCGAACACTAAAGCTTTCTTT.

This clonotype was seen at least ten times. This chain joins TRBV27 and TRBJ2-5; 9 positions match TRBD2. With 6 bases clipped from V and 1 base from J, the junction kept 9 bases outside the gene matches. Germline V CDR1 and CDR2: MNHEY, SMNVEV (reference sequence). The CDR3 extends over 16 amino acids. This CDR3 reads CASSDVLAGSQETQYF. CDR3 DNA: TGTGCCAGCAGCGACGTCCTAGCGGGGTCCCAAGAGACCCAGTACTTC.

This clonotype was seen a handful of times. This chain connects TRBV6-2 or TRBV6-3 to TRBJ1-2, with unresolved D. V lost 7 bases, J lost 9 bases, and 21 bases lay in between. The CDR3 has 14 residues. Germline CDR1 reads MNHEY; CDR2 reads SVGEGT. The CDR3 here is CASTLDLRGGSYTF. Written as DNA, the CDR3 is TGTGCCAGCACCCTGGACTTGCGCGGAGGGAGCTACACCTTC.

With respect to this clonotype: Just one base apart from a much larger clone, this may be a read error. This chain links TRBV14 with TRBJ2-5, with 7 bases that match TRBD1. Germline trimming cut 3 bases from V and 7 bases from J; bases unmatched to any gene: 8. CDR1 and CDR2 (germline): SGHDN, FVKESK. The CDR3 covers 14 residues. The CDR3 spells CASSHRDREGTQYF. The DNA of the CDR3 is TGTGCCAGCAGCCACAGAGACAGGGAAGGGACCCAGTACTTC.

This clonotype was counted many times. The genes are TRBV5-5 and TRBJ2-4, with 10 bases matching TRBD2. The CDR3 consists of 18 residues. V shed 7 bases, J shed 0 bases, and the junction held 13 bases outside the gene matches. CDR1 SGHKS and CDR2 YYEKEE come from the germline V gene (reference sequence). CDR3 in DNA: TGTGCCAGCGGGATGGGACTAGCGTCACCCTTAGCCAAAAACATTCAGTACTTC. The encoded protein is CASGMGLASPLAKNIQYF. The full variable domain, its missing parts supplied by reference TRBV5-5 and TRBJ2-4, is DAGVTQSPTHLIKTRGQQVTLRCSPISGHKSVSWYQQVLGQGPQFIFQYYEKEERGRGNFPDRFSARQFPNYSSELNVNALLLGDSALYLCASGMGLASPLAKNIQYFGAGTRLSVL.

The J gene is TRBJ2-1, the V gene TRBV10-3, with a possible D match to TRBD1 (8 bases). The germline V gene encodes CDR1 ENHRY and CDR2 SYGVKD. The CDR3 has 15 amino acids. V gave up 4 bases and J gave up 7 bases, with 17 bases separating them. The DNA of the CDR3 is TGTGCCATCAGTGGGGGGGGACGGACAGGGAATGAGCAGTTCTTC. Translated: CAISGGGRTGNEQFF.

This clonotype showed up many times. The rearrangement uses TRBV28 and TRBJ2-7; D may be TRBD2 (6 bases). The CDR3 is 14 amino acids. Trimming removed 7 bases from V and 0 bases from J, with 13 bases in between. Germline CDR1 reads MDHEN; CDR2 reads SYDVKM. CDR3 DNA sequence: TGTGCCAGCACCTCCCGGGGGAGCTCCTACGAGCAGTACTTC. Translating it yields CASTSRGSSYEQYF.

CDR3: CASSYQTSLQETQYF. The DNA for the CDR3 is TGTGCCAGCAGTTACCAGACAAGCCTCCAAGAGACCCAGTACTTC. This chain uses TRBV6-6 with TRBJ2-5; no reliable D call. Germline V lookup: CDR1 MNHNY, CDR2 SVGAGI (reference sequence). This CDR3 is built from 15 residues. Trimming left V 2 bases short and J 1 base short, with 11 bases between.

Points on this clonotype: The CDR3 ends on some other residue instead of the conserved phenylalanine or tryptophan, so this is likely a read error. The rearrangement links TRBV5-3 to TRBJ2-7; unclear D gene. TRBV5-3 is an open reading frame whose function is uncertain. This CDR3 spans 13 amino acids. The CDR3 loop reads CASSLELRYEQYS. CDR3 sequence (DNA): TGTGCCAGCAGCTTGGAGTTGCGATACGAGCAGTACTCC.

This clonotype was counted ten times or more. The J gene is TRBJ1-6, the V gene TRBV19; D gene uncertain. The germline gives CDR1 LNHDA, CDR2 SQIVND (reference sequence). The CDR3 length is 15 residues. V lost 3 bases and J 7 bases, leaving 13 bases between the germline ends. CDR3 residues: CASSIIGEVNSPLHF. Here the CDR3 DNA reads TGTGCCAGTAGTATCATTGGGGAAGTCAATTCACCCCTCCACTTT. Using reference TRBV19 and TRBJ1-6 for the parts outside the CDR3, the full variable domain is DGGITQSPKYLFRKEGQNVTLSCEQNLNHDAMYWYRQDPGQGLRLIYYSQIVNDFQKGDIAEGYSVSREKKESFPLTVTSAQKNPTAFYLCASSIIGEVNSPLHFGNGTRLTVT.

There are many counts of this clonotype. V usage is TRBV7-2 and J usage is TRBJ2-3; D gene ambiguous. The germline V and J ends were trimmed by 3 bases and 5 bases, with 18 bases remaining between them. CDR1 is SGHTA, CDR2 FQGNSA, per germline. The CDR3 runs to 16 residues. CDR3 in DNA: TGTGCCAGCAGCTTCCCTGTGGCCGGTCAGGAAGATACGCAGTATTTT. Its protein is CASSFPVAGQEDTQYF.

About this clonotype itself: Possible read error: a much larger clone is one base away. This rearrangement joins TRBV28 to TRBJ1-5, with 7 bases matching TRBD1. Germline V gene data show CDR1 as MDHEN and CDR2 as SYDVKM. The CDR3 has 16 residues. The CDR3 coding sequence is TGTGCCAGCAGTCCCGAGACAGGGAAATCAGAACAGCCCCGGCATTTT. This sequence encodes CASSPETGKSEQPRHF.

Remarks on this clonotype: A much larger clone lies one base from this, so it may be a read error. The chain carries TRBV4-1 and TRBJ1-1, with unresolved D. The germline V gene encodes CDR1 MGHRA and CDR2 YSYEKL. The CDR3 is 14 amino acids. CDR3 in amino acids: CASSKAGPTTEALF. The CDR3 DNA reads TGCGCCAGCAGCAAGGCCGGGCCGACCACTGAAGCTCTCTTT.

This sequence joins TRBV4-2 and TRBJ2-1, with D perhaps TRBD2 (6 bases). CDR3 length: 16 residues. In germline, CDR1 is LGHNA, CDR2 YNFKEQ. With 0 bases removed from V and 10 bases from J, the gap between germline ends came to 19 bases. The CDR3 loop reads CASSQDPGGDLSEQFF. The CDR3 DNA reads as TGTGCCAGCAGCCAAGATCCCGGGGGTGACCTCTCCGAGCAGTTCTTC.